Many counts were recorded for the clone carrying this T cell receptor beta chain. The antigen is not known. Quantitative 5'-RACE was performed with molecular barcodes, and it yielded the TCR beta libraries. In TCRdb, the 5' RACE reads were re-called with MiXCR into one record per CDR3 protein. The data hold 150,000 to 200,000 distinct CDR3 sequences, with about 13% observed a single time. The source of the sample is a study of CD8 T cells in ankylosing spondylitis. General study findings and limits: In ankylosing spondylitis blood, a motif of seven or eight highly homologous TCR beta variants appeared characteristic. Some motif variants had been reported before (in reactive arthritis synovial fluid and blood). Reportedly, significant enrichment of disease-linked clones occurred in matched ankylosing spondylitis synovial fluid.

The sequenced material came from blood, either unsorted or a sorted T cell fraction (not recorded which). This TCR was recovered from a male donor with ankylosing spondylitis or in good health (not recorded which).

CDR3 amino acids: CASSPRGETQYF. The CDR3 DNA reads as TGTGCCAGCAGTCCTCGGGGGGAGACCCAGTACTTC. This chain joins TRBV12-3 or TRBV12-4 and TRBJ2-5; D is possibly TRBD2 (6 bases). The CDR3 has 12 residues. V lost 5 bases, J lost 5 bases, and 9 bases lay in between.